This TCR beta chain was identified in a study of blood T cell repertoires in COVID-19. At the level of the study: Material from acute and convalescent COVID-19 was sourced from the United States, Italy and Spain.

Clones were read by immunoSEQ multiplex PCR, and TCRdb kept only the in-frame ones, dropping some. This table has under 350,000 clones, approximately 82% appearing once. The trim removed 5 bases at V and 3 bases at J, leaving 9 bases unmatched. The CDR3 covers 15 residues. Germline V gene data show CDR1 as SGHVS and CDR2 as FQNEAQ. This clonotype originated in a man in his sixties who had recovered from COVID-19. Sequencing was done on a sample of peripheral blood. This chain connects TRBV7-8 to TRBJ1-1, with 7 bases lining up with TRBD1. The DNA for the CDR3 is TGTGCCAGCAGCATCCGGAGACAGGGCCACACTGAAGCTTTCTTT. Its protein product is CASSIRRQGHTEAFF. The whole variable domain, remainder taken from reference TRBV7-8 and TRBJ1-1, is GAGVSQSPRYKVAKRGQDVALRCDPISGHVSLFWYQQALGQGPEFLTYFQNEAQLDKSGLPSDRFFAERPEGSVSTLKIQRTQQEDSAVYLCASSIRRQGHTEAFFGQGTRLTVV.